This T cell receptor beta chain was captured by sequencing in a study of blood T cell repertoires in COVID-19. From germline, CDR1 is LGHDT and CDR2 YNNKEL (reference sequence). V lost 0 bases and J lost 0; bases outside the gene matches: 10. The CDR3 covers 19 residues. Sequenced by immunoSEQ multiplex PCR; TCRdb stores in-frame clones only, minus some. The sample yields about 350,000 clones, about 90% seen once. The chain joins TRBV3-1 (or the pseudogene TRBV3-2) to TRBJ2-2; the match to TRBD2 covers 7 bases. The specimen sequenced was PBMCs or T cells enriched from blood (not recorded which). The sequence was collected from a woman between 25 and 40 years old who had recovered from COVID-19. The chain's CDR3 is CASSQESYGGRTNTGELFF. In nucleotides, the CDR3 is TGTGCCAGCAGCCAAGAATCGTACGGGGGGAGAACGAACACCGGGGAGCTGTTTTTT.